This is a list of T cell receptor beta chains from one sample in a study of blood T cell repertoires in COVID-19. Method: immunoSEQ multiplex PCR; TCRdb's copy keeps in-frame clones and lacks some. The sample has 250,000 or so clones, under 85% seen once. The specimen was PBMCs or T cells enriched from blood (not recorded which). The receptors here all came from a man in his sixties who had recovered from COVID-19. Each CDR3 is given with its conserved first and last residue. A D gene is named only where the DNA matches it firmly. Expanded clones get a size class; other rows say once, few or many, or leave the size out.

CASSTDPGGKETQYF | TGTGCCAGCAGCACCGACCCCGGGGGGAAGGAGACCCAGTACTTC | TRBD2 | . | TRBJ2-5 | 15 | TRBV9
CASSQVSGALNTEAFF | TGTGCCAGCAGCCAAGTGTCAGGGGCTTTAAACACTGAAGCTTTCTTT | . | once | TRBJ1-1 | 16 | TRBV14
CAWSSQASNEQYF | TGTGCCTGGAGTTCCCAGGCGTCTAACGAGCAGTACTTC | . | . | TRBJ2-7 | 13 | TRBV30
CASSSLGQNQPQHF | TGTGCCAGCAGCTCTTTGGGGCAAAATCAGCCCCAGCATTTT | . | . | TRBJ1-5 | 14 | TRBV27
CASSPRQGKNTEAFF | TGTGCCAGCAGCCCCCGACAGGGTAAGAACACTGAAGCTTTCTTT | TRBD1 | . | TRBJ1-1 | 15 | TRBV11-3
CASSHSGPERQYF | TGCGCCAGCAGCCACTCGGGTCCGGAGCGGCAGTACTTC | . | . | TRBJ2-7 | 13 | TRBV4-3
CASSSTGVGTGELFF | TGCGCCAGCAGCAGCACAGGGGTGGGCACCGGGGAGCTGTTTTTT | TRBD1 | few | TRBJ2-2 | 15 | TRBV5-1
CASSHSGQGFGYTF | TGCGCCAGCAGTCACTCGGGACAGGGGTTTGGCTACACCTTC | TRBD1 | . | TRBJ1-2 | 14 | TRBV23-1
CASSLGGTGKETQYF | TGTGCCAGCAGTTTAGGGGGGACAGGGAAGGAGACCCAGTACTTC | TRBD1 | . | TRBJ2-5 | 15 | TRBV27
CSGRPGLAGGADTQYF | TGCAGCGGACGGCCGGGACTAGCGGGGGGTGCAGATACGCAGTATTTT | TRBD2 | . | TRBJ2-3 | 16 | TRBV29-1
CASSLQGGENTEAFF | TGTGCCAGCAGCTTACAGGGCGGAGAGAACACTGAAGCTTTCTTT | . | . | TRBJ1-1 | 15 | TRBV7-3
CASSQTTNTEAFF | TGTGCCAGCAGCCAGACTACGAACACTGAAGCTTTCTTT | . | . | TRBJ1-1 | 13 | TRBV7-2
CASSPGGSPPEAFF | TGTGCCAGCTCGCCAGGCGGATCCCCCCCTGAAGCTTTCTTT | . | . | TRBJ1-1 | 14 | TRBV18
CATSGAPASGGFTDTQYF | TGTGCCACCAGCGGGGCCCCGGCTAGCGGGGGGTTCACAGATACGCAGTATTTT | TRBD2 | . | TRBJ2-3 | 18 | TRBV15
CASSESRRGQGSYEQYF | TGTGCCAGCAGCGAAAGTCGAAGGGGACAGGGGTCCTACGAGCAGTACTTC | TRBD1 | . | TRBJ2-7 | 17 | TRBV7-8
CASSLGMGLSYEQYF | TGCGCCAGCAGCTTGGGCATGGGGCTTTCCTACGAGCAGTACTTC | . | . | TRBJ2-7 | 15 | TRBV5-1
CASSWGRGYTF | TGTGCCAGCAGCTGGGGGCGGGGCTACACCTTC | . | . | TRBJ1-2 | 11 | TRBV7-9
CASSYGQDWAYTF | TGTGCCAGCAGTTATGGACAGGACTGGGCCTACACCTTC | TRBD1 | few | TRBJ1-2 | 13 | TRBV5-6
CSASPGLPQVTDTQYF | TGCAGTGCTAGTCCGGGACTACCCCAGGTGACAGATACGCAGTATTTT | TRBD2 | . | TRBJ2-3 | 16 | TRBV20-1
CASSQELTGQETQYF | TGCGCCAGCAGCCAAGAATTGACTGGACAAGAGACCCAGTACTTC | . | . | TRBJ2-5 | 15 | TRBV4-3
CSVQTSGGAEYEQYF | TGCAGCGTCCAGACTAGCGGGGGGGCCGAGTACGAGCAGTACTTC | TRBD2 | . | TRBJ2-7 | 15 | TRBV29-1
CAISESFFVGDRVHEQFF | TGTGCCATCAGTGAGTCGTTCTTCGTCGGGGACAGGGTCCATGAGCAGTTCTTC | TRBD1 | . | TRBJ2-1 | 18 | TRBV10-3
CASSHALGQDNSPLHF | TGCGCCAGCAGCCATGCTTTGGGGCAGGACAATTCACCCCTCCACTTT | . | . | TRBJ1-6 | 16 | TRBV4-3
CASSLGSGGVAFF | TGTGCCAGCAGCTTAGGGAGTGGGGGGGTAGCTTTCTTT | . | . | TRBJ1-1 | 13 | TRBV11-2
CASSVSGGPDTQYF | TGTGCCAGCAGTGTCAGCGGGGGGCCGGATACGCAGTATTTT | TRBD2 | . | TRBJ2-3 | 14 | TRBV6-4
CASSLALGEAFF | TGTGCCAGCAGCTTAGCGCTCGGTGAAGCTTTCTTT | . | . | TRBJ1-1 | 12 | TRBV7-9
CASLDRVNTEAFF | TGTGCCAGCCTTGACAGGGTGAACACTGAAGCTTTCTTT | TRBD1 | few | TRBJ1-1 | 13 | TRBV25-1
CASGLARVHEQFF | TGTGCTAGTGGTTTGGCCAGGGTCCATGAGCAGTTCTTC | . | few | TRBJ2-1 | 13 | TRBV12-5
CASSVHGLADKTDTQYF | TGTGCCAGCAGCGTCCACGGACTAGCGGATAAAACAGATACGCAGTATTTT | TRBD2 | . | TRBJ2-3 | 17 | TRBV9
CASSPTGGNQPQHF | TGTGCCAGCAGCCCGACAGGGGGAAATCAGCCCCAGCATTTT | TRBD1 | . | TRBJ1-5 | 14 | TRBV7-3
CASSRSNSYEQYF | TGTGCCAGCAGTAGGAGCAACTCCTACGAGCAGTACTTC | . | . | TRBJ2-7 | 13 | TRBV27
CATRWAGGREQFF | TGTGCCACCCGATGGGCGGGGGGGCGTGAGCAGTTCTTC | TRBD2 | . | TRBJ2-1 | 13 | TRBV6-5
CASSPAGPYEQYF | TGTGCCAGCAGCCCCGCAGGGCCCTACGAGCAGTACTTC | . | . | TRBJ2-7 | 13 | TRBV14
CASRAQSANTGELFF | TGTGCCAGTAGAGCGCAGAGCGCGAACACCGGGGAGCTGTTTTTT | . | . | TRBJ2-2 | 15 | TRBV19
CASSYRREGYEQYF | TGTGCCAGCAGTTATAGGAGGGAAGGCTACGAGCAGTACTTC | . | . | TRBJ2-7 | 14 | TRBV6-5
CASSFFTGTGGYNEQFF | TGTGCCAGCAGCTTCTTCACCGGGACAGGGGGCTACAATGAGCAGTTCTTC | TRBD1 | . | TRBJ2-1 | 17 | TRBV7-9
CASSYSGLGTVFF | TGTGCCAGCAGTTACTCGGGACTAGGTACGGTGTTCTTT | . | . | TRBJ1-1 | 13 | TRBV6-5
CASSDPGVVSYNEQFF | TGTGCCAGCAGTGATCCAGGGGTAGTGTCCTACAATGAGCAGTTCTTC | . | . | TRBJ2-1 | 16 | TRBV6-1
CASSTGEDEQYF | TGTGCCAGCAGTACAGGGGAGGACGAGCAGTACTTC | . | many | TRBJ2-7 | 12 | TRBV2
CATADSSNTGELFF | TGTGCCACCGCCGACAGCTCGAACACCGGGGAGCTGTTTTTT | . | . | TRBJ2-2 | 14 | TRBV24-1
CASSSGFGDQPQHF | TGTGCCAGCAGTTCAGGGTTTGGGGATCAGCCCCAGCATTTT | . | . | TRBJ1-5 | 14 | TRBV6-5
CASSQTYATEAFF | TGTGCCAGCAGCCAAACTTATGCTACTGAAGCTTTCTTT | . | . | TRBJ1-1 | 13 | TRBV14
CASSLEAGRGAYNEQFF | TGTGCCAGCAGCTTAGAAGCCGGGCGGGGGGCCTACAATGAGCAGTTCTTC | TRBD2 | . | TRBJ2-1 | 17 | TRBV7-2
CASSLSIGGTGFVTEAFF | TGTGCCAGCAGTTTATCGATTGGGGGAACAGGGTTTGTGACTGAAGCTTTCTTT | . | . | TRBJ1-1 | 18 | TRBV27
CASSPRTGDDTQYF | TGTGCCAGCAGCCCGCGGACAGGCGACGATACGCAGTATTTT | TRBD1 | . | TRBJ2-3 | 14 | TRBV4-2
CASSLETAGGYTF | TGTGCCAGCAGTTTAGAAACCGCCGGGGGCTACACCTTC | . | . | TRBJ1-2 | 13 | TRBV12-3/TRBV12-4
CASSLNTREAFF | TGCGCCAGCAGCTTAAACACCCGTGAAGCTTTCTTT | . | few | TRBJ1-1 | 12 | TRBV5-1
CASSVAGDSYNEQFF | TGCGCCAGCAGTGTTGCGGGGGACTCCTACAATGAGCAGTTCTTC | TRBD2 | . | TRBJ2-1 | 15 | TRBV10-1
CASKPQGDSTDTQYF | TGTGCCAGCAAACCCCAGGGGGATAGCACAGATACGCAGTATTTT | TRBD1 | . | TRBJ2-3 | 15 | TRBV27
CASSGTSGGARGETQYF | TGTGCCAGTAGTGGGACTAGCGGGGGCGCCCGCGGAGAGACCCAGTACTTC | TRBD2 | . | TRBJ2-5 | 17 | TRBV19
CASRRQNTGELFF | TGTGCCTCAAGGAGGCAAAACACCGGGGAGCTGTTTTTT | . | . | TRBJ2-2 | 13 | TRBV19
CASSARTGLSTEAFF | TGTGCCAGCAGCGCCCGGACAGGACTATCCACTGAAGCTTTCTTT | TRBD1 | . | TRBJ1-1 | 15 | TRBV9
CATSDPHRVETQYF | TGTGCCACCAGTGATCCGCACAGGGTTGAGACCCAGTACTTC | . | . | TRBJ2-5 | 14 | TRBV24-1
CAISPNRGDMNTEAFF | TGTGCCATCAGCCCCAACAGGGGCGACATGAACACTGAAGCTTTCTTT | TRBD1 | . | TRBJ1-1 | 16 | TRBV10-3
CASSFPRGYGYTF | TGTGCCAGCAGCTTTCCTAGAGGCTATGGCTACACCTTC | . | once | TRBJ1-2 | 13 | TRBV5-6
CASRMTGYTTNEKLFF | TGTGCCAGCAGGATGACAGGGTACACGACTAATGAAAAACTGTTTTTT | TRBD1 | . | TRBJ1-4 | 16 | TRBV5-5
CASSLTVGQKSYNSPLHF | TGTGCCAGCAGTTTAACAGTTGGACAGAAGTCCTATAATTCACCCCTCCACTTT | . | . | TRBJ1-6 | 18 | TRBV27
CASSYGGTYEQYF | TGCGCCAGCAGCTACGGAGGGACCTACGAGCAGTACTTC | . | . | TRBJ2-7 | 13 | TRBV5-1
CASSLGANSNQPQHF | TGTGCCAGCAGCTTAGGCGCAAATAGCAATCAGCCCCAGCATTTT | . | . | TRBJ1-5 | 15 | TRBV11-2
CAPGWGGGTDTQYF | TGTGCCCCGGGGTGGGGGGGCGGCACAGATACGCAGTATTTT | . | . | TRBJ2-3 | 14 | TRBV5-4